This TCR beta chain was captured by sequencing in a study of control samples from healthy donors and cancer patients. Assay used: immunoSEQ multiplex PCR; TCRdb lists only in-frame clones, some missing. The sample has about 140,000 clones; 94% are singletons. The specimen was blood. This clonotype was sampled from a man in his forties in good health.

In DNA, the CDR3 is TGCGCCAGCAGCCAAGATGACCGTCAGACTAGAGGTCAGCCCCAGCATTTT. This encodes CASSQDDRQTRGQPQHF. The chain links TRBV4-1 to TRBJ1-5, with D unresolved. This CDR3 spans 17 amino acids. The germline V gene has CDR1 MGHRA and CDR2 YSYEKL. V was pared by 0 bases and J by 6 bases, with 18 bases between.